This T cell receptor beta chain was recovered during a study of radiotherapy plus CTLA-4 blockade in lung cancer. Study information: Objective response rate was over 15%; disease control rate, around 30%. Study outcomes and limitations: TCR clones of tumor origin grew in blood after radiotherapy plus ipilimumab.

Unmatched junction bases numbered 2, after V lost 5 bases and J lost 6 bases. CDR3 length: 14 residues. Germline values: CDR1 SSHAT, CDR2 FNYEAQ (reference sequence). On this clone: What it binds is unknown.

The data were produced by immunoSEQ multiplex PCR, yet TCRdb's version contains in-frame clones alone and is incomplete. The sample yields approximately 80,000 clones, over 65% seen once. This chain links TRBV7-7 with TRBJ2-1, with TRBD2 matching over 12 bases. This receptor was identified in a human donor with non-small cell lung cancer whose response to radiotherapy plus ipilimumab could not be evaluated. The specimen comprised peripheral blood, sampled from a patient treated with radiotherapy plus ipilimumab. The CDR3 is CASSKGLAGNEQFF. CDR3 nucleotides: TGTGCCAGCAGCAAGGGACTAGCGGGCAATGAGCAGTTCTTC.